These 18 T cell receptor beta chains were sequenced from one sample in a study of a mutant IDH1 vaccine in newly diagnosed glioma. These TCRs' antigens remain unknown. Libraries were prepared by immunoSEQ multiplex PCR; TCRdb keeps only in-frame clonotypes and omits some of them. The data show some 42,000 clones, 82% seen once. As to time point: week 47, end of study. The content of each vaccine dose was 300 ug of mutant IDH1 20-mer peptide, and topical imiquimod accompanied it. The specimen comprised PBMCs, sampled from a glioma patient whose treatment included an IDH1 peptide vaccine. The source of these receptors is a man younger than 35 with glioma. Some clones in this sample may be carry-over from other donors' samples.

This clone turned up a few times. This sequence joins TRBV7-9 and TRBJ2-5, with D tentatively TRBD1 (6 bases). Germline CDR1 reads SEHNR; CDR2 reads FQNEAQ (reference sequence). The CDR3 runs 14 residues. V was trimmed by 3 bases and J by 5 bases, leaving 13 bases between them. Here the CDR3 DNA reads TGTGCCAGCAGCTTTCCCACAGGGTATGAGACCCAGTACTTC. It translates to CASSFPTGYETQYF.

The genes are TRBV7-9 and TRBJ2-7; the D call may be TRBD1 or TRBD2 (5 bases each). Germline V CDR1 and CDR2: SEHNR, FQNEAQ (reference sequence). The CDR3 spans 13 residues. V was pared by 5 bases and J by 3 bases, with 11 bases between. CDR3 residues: CASSRDLDYEQYF. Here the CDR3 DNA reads TGTGCCAGCAGCCGGGACCTGGACTACGAGCAGTACTTC.

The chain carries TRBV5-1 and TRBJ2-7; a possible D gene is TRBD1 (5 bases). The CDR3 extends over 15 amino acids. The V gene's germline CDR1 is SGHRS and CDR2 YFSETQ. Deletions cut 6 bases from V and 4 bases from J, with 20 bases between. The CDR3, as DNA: TGCGCCAGCACCCCAGGGTCAAGTCCGCATTACGAGCAGTACTTC. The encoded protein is CASTPGSSPHYEQYF.

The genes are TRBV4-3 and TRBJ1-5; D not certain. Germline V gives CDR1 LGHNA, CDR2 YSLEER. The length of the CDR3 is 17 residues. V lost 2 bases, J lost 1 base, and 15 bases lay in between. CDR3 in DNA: TGCGCCAGCAGCCAAAGCTTCAGACTAGGGAGCAATCAGCCCCAGCATTTT. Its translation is CASSQSFRLGSNQPQHF.

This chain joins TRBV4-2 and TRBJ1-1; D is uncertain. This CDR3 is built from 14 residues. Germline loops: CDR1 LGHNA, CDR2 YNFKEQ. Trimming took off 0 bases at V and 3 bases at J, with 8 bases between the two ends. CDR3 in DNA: TGTGCCAGCAGCCAAGATTCCGGGGACACTGAAGCTTTCTTT. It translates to CASSQDSGDTEAFF.

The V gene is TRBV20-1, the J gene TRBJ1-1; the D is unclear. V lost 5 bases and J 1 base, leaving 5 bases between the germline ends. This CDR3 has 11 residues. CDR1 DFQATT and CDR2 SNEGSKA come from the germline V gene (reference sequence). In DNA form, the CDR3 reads TGCAGTGCTTGGGAGAACACTGAAGCTTTCTTT. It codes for CSAWENTEAFF.

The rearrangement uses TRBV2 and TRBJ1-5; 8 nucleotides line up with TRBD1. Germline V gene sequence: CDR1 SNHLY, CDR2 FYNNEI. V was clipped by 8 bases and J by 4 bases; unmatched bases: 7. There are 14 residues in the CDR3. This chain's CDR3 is CASGGQGLNQPQHF. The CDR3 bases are TGTGCCAGCGGAGGACAGGGCCTGAATCAGCCCCAGCATTTT.

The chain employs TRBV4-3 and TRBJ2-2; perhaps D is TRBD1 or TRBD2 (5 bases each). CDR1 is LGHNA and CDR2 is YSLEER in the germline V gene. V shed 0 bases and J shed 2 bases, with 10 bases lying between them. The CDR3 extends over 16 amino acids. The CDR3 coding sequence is TGCGCCAGCAGCCAAGAGTTGAGGGGAAACACCGGGGAGCTGTTTTTT. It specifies CASSQELRGNTGELFF.

The CDR3 bases are TGTGCCAGCAGACCCCGCAGCACACAGAATAATTCACCCCTCCACTTT. Amino acids: CASRPRSTQNNSPLHF. The chain has TRBV7-2 and TRBJ1-6, with D uncertain. V was cut by 6 bases and J by 5 bases, with 17 bases left in between. Germline-derived CDR1 and CDR2 are SGHTA and FQGNSA. The CDR3 is 16 amino acids.

The CDR3 DNA is TGCGCCAGCAGCTTGTTTGACAGGGGATTTGGCGGGGAGCTGTTTTTT. It codes for CASSLFDRGFGGELFF. The chain joins TRBV5-1 to TRBJ2-2; TRBD1 matches at 8 bases. Germline V gene sequence: CDR1 SGHRS, CDR2 YFSETQ. The CDR3 is 16 amino acids. Trimming removed 1 base from V and 7 bases from J; junction bases left unmatched: 9.

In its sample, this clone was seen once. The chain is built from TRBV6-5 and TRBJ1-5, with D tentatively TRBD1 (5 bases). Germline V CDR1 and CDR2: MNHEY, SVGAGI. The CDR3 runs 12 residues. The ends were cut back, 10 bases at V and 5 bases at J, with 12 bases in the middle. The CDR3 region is CATPTGDQPQHF. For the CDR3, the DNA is TGTGCCACCCCGACGGGGGATCAGCCCCAGCATTTT.

Here the CDR3 DNA reads TGTGCCAGCAGTGAATGGGGACTAGCGGGAAAAGAGACCCAGTACTTC. Protein sequence: CASSEWGLAGKETQYF. The chain combines TRBV2 with TRBJ2-5; TRBD2 agrees at 13 bases. The germline gives CDR1 SNHLY, CDR2 FYNNEI. The CDR3 is 16 residues long. V lost 2 bases to trimming and J lost 3 bases; unmatched junction nucleotides: 3.

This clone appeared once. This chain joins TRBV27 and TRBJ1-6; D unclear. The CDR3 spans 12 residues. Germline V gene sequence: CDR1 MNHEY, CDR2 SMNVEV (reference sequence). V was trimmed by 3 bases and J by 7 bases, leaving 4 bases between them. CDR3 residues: CASSFSNSPLHF. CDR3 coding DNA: TGTGCCAGCAGTTTTAGCAATTCACCCCTCCACTTT.

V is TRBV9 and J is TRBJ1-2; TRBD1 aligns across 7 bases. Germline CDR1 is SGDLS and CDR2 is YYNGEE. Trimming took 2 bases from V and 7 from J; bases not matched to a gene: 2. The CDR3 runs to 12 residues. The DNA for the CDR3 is TGTGCCAGCAGCGTGCCAGGGGGTGGCTACACCTTC. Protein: CASSVPGGGYTF.

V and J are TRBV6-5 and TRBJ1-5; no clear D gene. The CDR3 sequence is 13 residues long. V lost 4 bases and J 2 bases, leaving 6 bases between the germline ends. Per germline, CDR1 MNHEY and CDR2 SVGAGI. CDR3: CASSSWGNQPQHF. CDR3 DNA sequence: TGTGCCAGCAGTTCTTGGGGCAATCAGCCCCAGCATTTT.

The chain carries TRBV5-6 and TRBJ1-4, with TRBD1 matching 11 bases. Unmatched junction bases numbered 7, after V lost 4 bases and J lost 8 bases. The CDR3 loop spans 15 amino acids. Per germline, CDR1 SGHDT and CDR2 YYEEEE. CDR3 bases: TGTGCCAGCAGCCCCCTGGGACAGGGGGACGAAAAACTGTTTTTT. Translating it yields CASSPLGQGDEKLFF. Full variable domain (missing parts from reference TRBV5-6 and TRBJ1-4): DAGVTQSPTHLIKTRGQQVTLRCSPKSGHDTVSWYQQALGQGPQFIFQYYEEEERQRGNFPDRFSGHQFPNYSSELNVNALLLGDSALYLCASSPLGQGDEKLFFGSGTQLSVL.

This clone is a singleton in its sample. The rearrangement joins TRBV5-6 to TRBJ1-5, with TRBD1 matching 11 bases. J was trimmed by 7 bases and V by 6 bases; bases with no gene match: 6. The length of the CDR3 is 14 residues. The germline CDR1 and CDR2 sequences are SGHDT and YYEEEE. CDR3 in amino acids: CASTMGQGGQPQHF. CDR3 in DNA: TGTGCCAGCACCATGGGACAGGGGGGACAGCCCCAGCATTTT.

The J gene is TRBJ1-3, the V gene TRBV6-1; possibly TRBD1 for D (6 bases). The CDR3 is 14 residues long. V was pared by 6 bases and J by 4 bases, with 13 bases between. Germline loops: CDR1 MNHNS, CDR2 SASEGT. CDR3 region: CASRVDRRGNTIYF. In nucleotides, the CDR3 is TGTGCCAGCAGGGTCGACAGGCGGGGAAACACCATATATTTT.